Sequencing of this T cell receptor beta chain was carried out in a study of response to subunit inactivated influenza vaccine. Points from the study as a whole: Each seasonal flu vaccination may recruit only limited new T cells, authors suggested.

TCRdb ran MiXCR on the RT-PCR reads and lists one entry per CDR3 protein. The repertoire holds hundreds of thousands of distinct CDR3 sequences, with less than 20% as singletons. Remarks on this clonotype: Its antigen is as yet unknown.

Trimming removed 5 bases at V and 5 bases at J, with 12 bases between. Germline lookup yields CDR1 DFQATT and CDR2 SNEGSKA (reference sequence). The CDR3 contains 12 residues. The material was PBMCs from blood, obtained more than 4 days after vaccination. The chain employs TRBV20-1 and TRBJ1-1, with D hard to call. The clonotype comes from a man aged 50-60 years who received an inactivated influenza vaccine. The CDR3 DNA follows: TGCAGTGCTGCTCGGATGGGAACTGAAGCTTTCTTT. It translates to CSAARMGTEAFF.